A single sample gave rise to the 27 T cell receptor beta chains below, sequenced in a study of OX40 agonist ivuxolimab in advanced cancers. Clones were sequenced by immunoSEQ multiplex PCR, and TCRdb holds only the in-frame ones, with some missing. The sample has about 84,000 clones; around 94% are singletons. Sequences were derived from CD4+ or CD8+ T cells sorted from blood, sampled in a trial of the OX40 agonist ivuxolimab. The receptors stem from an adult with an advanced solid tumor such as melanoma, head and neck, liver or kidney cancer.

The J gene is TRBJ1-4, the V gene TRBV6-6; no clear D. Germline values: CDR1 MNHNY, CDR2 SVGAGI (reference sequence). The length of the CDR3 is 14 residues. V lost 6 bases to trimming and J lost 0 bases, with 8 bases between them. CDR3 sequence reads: CASRTLATNEKLFF. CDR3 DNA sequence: TGTGCCAGCAGAACATTAGCAACTAATGAAAAACTGTTTTTT.

CDR3: CASKTGATGNYEQYF. The CDR3 coding sequence is TGCGCCAGCAAGACAGGGGCAACTGGGAACTACGAGCAGTACTTC. The chain combines TRBV5-1 with TRBJ2-7; 8 bases are a match to TRBD1. This CDR3 comprises 15 residues. The germline CDR1 and CDR2 sequences are SGHRS and YFSETQ. The V segment lost 6 bases and the J segment 3 bases; nucleotides outside the gene matches: 11.

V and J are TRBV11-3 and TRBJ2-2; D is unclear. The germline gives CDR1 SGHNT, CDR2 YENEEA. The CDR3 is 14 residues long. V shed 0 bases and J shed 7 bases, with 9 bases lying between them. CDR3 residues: CASSLDYQDGELFF. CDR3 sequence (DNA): TGTGCCAGCAGCTTAGATTATCAGGACGGGGAGCTGTTTTTT.

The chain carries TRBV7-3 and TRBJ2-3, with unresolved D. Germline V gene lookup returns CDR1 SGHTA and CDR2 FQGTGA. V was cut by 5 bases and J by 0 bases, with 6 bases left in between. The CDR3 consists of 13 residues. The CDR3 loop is CASSDPSTDTQYF. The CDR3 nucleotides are TGTGCCAGCAGCGACCCGAGCACAGATACGCAGTATTTT.

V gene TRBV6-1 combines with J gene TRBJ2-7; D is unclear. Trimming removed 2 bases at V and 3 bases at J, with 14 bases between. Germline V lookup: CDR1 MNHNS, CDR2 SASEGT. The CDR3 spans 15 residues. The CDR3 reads CASSESTASYYEQYF. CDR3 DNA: TGTGCCAGCAGTGAAAGCACAGCTTCCTACTACGAGCAGTACTTC.

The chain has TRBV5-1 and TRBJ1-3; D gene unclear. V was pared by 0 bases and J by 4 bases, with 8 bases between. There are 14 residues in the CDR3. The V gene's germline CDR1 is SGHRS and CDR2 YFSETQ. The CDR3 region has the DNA TGCGCCAGCAGCTTGGCAGCAGCAGGAAACACCATATATTTT. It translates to CASSLAAAGNTIYF. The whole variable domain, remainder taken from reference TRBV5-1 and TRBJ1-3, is KAGVTQTPRYLIKTRGQQVTLSCSPISGHRSVSWYQQTPGQGLQFLFEYFSETQRNKGNFPGRFSGRQFSNSRSEMNVSTLELGDSALYLCASSLAAAGNTIYFGEGSWLTVV.

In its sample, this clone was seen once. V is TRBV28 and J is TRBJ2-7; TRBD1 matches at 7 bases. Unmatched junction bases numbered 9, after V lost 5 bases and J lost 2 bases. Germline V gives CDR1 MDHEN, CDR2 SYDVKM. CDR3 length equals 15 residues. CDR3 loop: CASSGWAQGAYEQYF. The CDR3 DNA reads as TGTGCCAGCAGTGGCTGGGCGCAGGGGGCCTACGAGCAGTACTTC. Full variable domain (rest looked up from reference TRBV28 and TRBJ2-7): DVKVTQSSRYLVKRTGEKVFLECVQDMDHENMFWYRQDPGLGLRLIYFSYDVKMKEKGDIPEGYSVSREKKERFSLILESASTNQTSMYLCASSGWAQGAYEQYFGPGTRLTVT.

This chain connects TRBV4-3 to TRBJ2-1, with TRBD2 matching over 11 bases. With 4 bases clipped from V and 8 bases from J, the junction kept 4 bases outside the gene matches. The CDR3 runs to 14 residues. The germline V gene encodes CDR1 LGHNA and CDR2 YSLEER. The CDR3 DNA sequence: TGCGCCAGCAGCCCTACTAGCGGGAGCGATGAGCAGTTCTTC. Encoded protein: CASSPTSGSDEQFF.

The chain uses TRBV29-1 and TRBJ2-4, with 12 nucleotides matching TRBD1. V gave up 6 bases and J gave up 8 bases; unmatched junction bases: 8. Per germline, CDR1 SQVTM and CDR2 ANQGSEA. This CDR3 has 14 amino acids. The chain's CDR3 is CSVPGQGARDIQYF. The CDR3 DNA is TGCAGCGTGCCGGGACAGGGGGCGAGGGACATTCAGTACTTC.

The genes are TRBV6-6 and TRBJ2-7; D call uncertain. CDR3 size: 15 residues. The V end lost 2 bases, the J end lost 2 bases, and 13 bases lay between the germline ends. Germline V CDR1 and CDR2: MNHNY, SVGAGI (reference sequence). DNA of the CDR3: TGTGCCAGCAGTTACCCCCCCGGGTATACCTACGAGCAGTACTTC. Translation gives CASSYPPGYTYEQYF.

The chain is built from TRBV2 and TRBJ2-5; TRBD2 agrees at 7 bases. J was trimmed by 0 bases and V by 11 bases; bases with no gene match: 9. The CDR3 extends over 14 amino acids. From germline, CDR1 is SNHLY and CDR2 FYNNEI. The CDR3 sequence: CAHNLAANQETQYF. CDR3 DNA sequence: TGTGCCCATAATCTAGCGGCCAACCAAGAGACCCAGTACTTC.

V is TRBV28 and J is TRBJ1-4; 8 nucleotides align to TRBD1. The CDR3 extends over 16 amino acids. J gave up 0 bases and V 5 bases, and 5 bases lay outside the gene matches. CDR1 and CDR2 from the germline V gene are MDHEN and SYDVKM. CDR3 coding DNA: TGTGCCAGCAGTCACAGGGGGATGGCAACTAATGAAAAACTGTTTTTT. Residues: CASSHRGMATNEKLFF. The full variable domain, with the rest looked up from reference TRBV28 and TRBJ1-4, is DVKVTQSSRYLVKRTGEKVFLECVQDMDHENMFWYRQDPGLGLRLIYFSYDVKMKEKGDIPEGYSVSREKKERFSLILESASTNQTSMYLCASSHRGMATNEKLFFGSGTQLSVL.

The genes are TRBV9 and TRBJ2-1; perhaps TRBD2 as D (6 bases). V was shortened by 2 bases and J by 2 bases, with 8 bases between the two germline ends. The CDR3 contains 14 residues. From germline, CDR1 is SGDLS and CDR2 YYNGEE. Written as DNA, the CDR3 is TGTGCCAGCAGCGTGACTAGTACCTACAATGAGCAGTTCTTC. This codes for CASSVTSTYNEQFF.

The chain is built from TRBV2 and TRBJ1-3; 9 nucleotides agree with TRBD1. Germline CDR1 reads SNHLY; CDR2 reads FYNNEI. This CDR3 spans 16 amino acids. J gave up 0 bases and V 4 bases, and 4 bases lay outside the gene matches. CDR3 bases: TGTGCCAGCAGTGGCCGGGACAGGGACTCTGGAAACACCATATATTTT. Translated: CASSGRDRDSGNTIYF.

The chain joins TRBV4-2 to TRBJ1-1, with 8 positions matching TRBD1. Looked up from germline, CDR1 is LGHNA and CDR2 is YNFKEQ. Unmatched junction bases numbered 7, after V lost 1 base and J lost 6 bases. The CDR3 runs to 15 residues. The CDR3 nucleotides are TGTGCCAGCAGCCAAGGACAGGGGATCCATCCTGAAGCTTTCTTT. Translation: CASSQGQGIHPEAFF.

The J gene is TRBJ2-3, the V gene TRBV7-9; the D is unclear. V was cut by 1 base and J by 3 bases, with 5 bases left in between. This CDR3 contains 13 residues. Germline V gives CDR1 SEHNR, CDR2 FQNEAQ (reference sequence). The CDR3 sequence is CASSLVGTDTQYF. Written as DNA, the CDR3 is TGTGCCAGCAGCTTAGTTGGGACAGATACGCAGTATTTT. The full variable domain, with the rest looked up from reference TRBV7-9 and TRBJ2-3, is DTGVSQNPRHKITKRGQNVTFRCDPISEHNRLYWYRQTLGQGPEFLTYFQNEAQLEKSRLLSDRFSAERPKGSFSTLEIQRTEQGDSAMYLCASSLVGTDTQYFGPGTRLTVL.

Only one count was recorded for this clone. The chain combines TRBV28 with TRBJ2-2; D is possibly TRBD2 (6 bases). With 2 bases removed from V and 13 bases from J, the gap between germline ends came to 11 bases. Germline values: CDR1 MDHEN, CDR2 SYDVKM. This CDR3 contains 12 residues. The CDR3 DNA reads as TGTGCCAGCAGTTTAAGAGGGAGGCCGCTGTTTTTT. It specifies CASSLRGRPLFF.

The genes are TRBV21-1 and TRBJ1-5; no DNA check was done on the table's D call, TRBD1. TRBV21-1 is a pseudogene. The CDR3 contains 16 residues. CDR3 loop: CASSKWQHNSNQPQHF. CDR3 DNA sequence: TGTGCCAGCAGCAAATGGCAACATAATAGCAATCAGCCCCAGCATTTT.

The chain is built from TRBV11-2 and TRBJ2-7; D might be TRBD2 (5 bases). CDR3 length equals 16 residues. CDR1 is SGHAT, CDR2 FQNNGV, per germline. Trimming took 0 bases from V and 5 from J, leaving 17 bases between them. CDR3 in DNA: TGTGCCAGCAGCTTAGATCGCCTAGCTGAACACGACGAGCAGTACTTC. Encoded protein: CASSLDRLAEHDEQYF.

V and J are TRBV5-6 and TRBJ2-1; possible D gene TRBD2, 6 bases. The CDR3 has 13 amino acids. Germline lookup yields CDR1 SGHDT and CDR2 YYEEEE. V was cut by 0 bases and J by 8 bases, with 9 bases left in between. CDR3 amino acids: CASSLAGDYEQFF. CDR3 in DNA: TGTGCCAGCAGCTTGGCGGGAGACTATGAGCAGTTCTTC.

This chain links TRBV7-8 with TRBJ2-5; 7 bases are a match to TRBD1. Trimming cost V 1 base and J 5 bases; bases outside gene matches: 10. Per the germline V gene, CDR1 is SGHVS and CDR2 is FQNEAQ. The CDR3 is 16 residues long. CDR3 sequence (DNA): TGTGCCAGCAGCTTAGTAGGGGGCGCGGCCGGGGAGACCCAGTACTTC. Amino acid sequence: CASSLVGGAAGETQYF.

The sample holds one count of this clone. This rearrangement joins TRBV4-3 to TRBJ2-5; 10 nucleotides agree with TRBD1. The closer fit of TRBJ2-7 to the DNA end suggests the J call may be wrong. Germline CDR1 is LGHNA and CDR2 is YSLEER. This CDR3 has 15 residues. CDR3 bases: TGCGCCAGCAGCCCCGGGACAGGGGAAACCTACGAGCAGTACTTC. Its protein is CASSPGTGETYEQYF.

The CDR3 bases are TGCGCCAGCAGCCAAGTTCGACAGTACACTGAAGCTTTCTTT. Amino acid sequence: CASSQVRQYTEAFF. The chain combines TRBV4-3 with TRBJ1-1, with D tentatively TRBD1 (5 bases). The CDR3 spans 14 residues. Germline lookup yields CDR1 LGHNA and CDR2 YSLEER. Trimming stripped 1 base from V and 3 bases from J, with 9 bases between.

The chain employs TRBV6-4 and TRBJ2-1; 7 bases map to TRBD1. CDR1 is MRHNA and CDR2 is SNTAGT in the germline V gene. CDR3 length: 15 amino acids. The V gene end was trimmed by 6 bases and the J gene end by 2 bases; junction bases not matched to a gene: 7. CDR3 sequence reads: CASSKGDSAYNEQFF. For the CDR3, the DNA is TGTGCCAGCAGCAAGGGGGACAGCGCCTACAATGAGCAGTTCTTC.

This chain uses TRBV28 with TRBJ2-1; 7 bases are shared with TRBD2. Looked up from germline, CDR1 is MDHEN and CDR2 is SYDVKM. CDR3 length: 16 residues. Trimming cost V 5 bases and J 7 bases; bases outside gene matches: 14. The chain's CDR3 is CASSGLAAGRGNEQFF. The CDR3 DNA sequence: TGTGCCAGCAGTGGGCTAGCGGCCGGGCGAGGGAATGAGCAGTTCTTC. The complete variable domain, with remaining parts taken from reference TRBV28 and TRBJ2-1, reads DVKVTQSSRYLVKRTGEKVFLECVQDMDHENMFWYRQDPGLGLRLIYFSYDVKMKEKGDIPEGYSVSREKKERFSLILESASTNQTSMYLCASSGLAAGRGNEQFFGPGTRLTVL.

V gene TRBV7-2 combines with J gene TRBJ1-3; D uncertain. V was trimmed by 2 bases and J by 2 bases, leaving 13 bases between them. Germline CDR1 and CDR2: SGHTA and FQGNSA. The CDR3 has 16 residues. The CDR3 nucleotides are TGTGCCAGCAGCTTAAGGTCAGAACCTACTGGAAACACCATATATTTT. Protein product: CASSLRSEPTGNTIYF.

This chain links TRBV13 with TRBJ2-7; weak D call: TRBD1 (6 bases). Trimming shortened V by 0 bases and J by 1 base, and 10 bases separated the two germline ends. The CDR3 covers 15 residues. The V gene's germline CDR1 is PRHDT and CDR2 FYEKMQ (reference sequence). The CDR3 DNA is TGTGCCAGCAGCTTAGGAGGGGGTGGTTCCTACGAGCAGTACTTC. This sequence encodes CASSLGGGGSYEQYF. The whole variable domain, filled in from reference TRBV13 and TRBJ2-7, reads AAGVIQSPRHLIKEKRETATLKCYPIPRHDTVYWYQQGPGQDPQFLISFYEKMQSDKGSIPDRFSAQQFSDYHSELNMSSLELGDSALYFCASSLGGGGSYEQYFGPGTRLTVT.